These 21 T cell receptor beta chains share one sample of origin, sequenced in a study of naive and memory T cell subsets. Points from the study as a whole: Naive repertoires, especially CD8, held a few larger clonotypes, possibly memory cells re-expressing CD45RA.

The beta constant-region primer was an equimolar mix of two oligonucleotides covering TRBC1 and TRBC2. Ligated cDNA was amplified by four rounds of PCR with nested alpha and beta constant-region primers and SP2. Using its own MiXCR run on the UMI-ligation and nested PCR reads, TCRdb lists one record per CDR3 protein. This table has over 110,000 distinct CDR3 sequences, approximately 20% appearing once. No cognate antigen is known for these TCRs. Sequencing was performed on naive CD8+ T cells from blood. The receptors stem from a human donor in good health.

CDR3 nucleotides: TGTGCCATCACCCCCGGGGTAGGCTATGGCTACACCTTC. Encoded protein: CAITPGVGYGYTF. The chain carries TRBV28 and TRBJ1-2; D remains ambiguous. The CDR3 runs to 13 residues. Germline-derived CDR1 and CDR2 are MDHEN and SYDVKM. Trimming pared 10 bases from V and 4 bases from J, leaving 16 bases between.

This clonotype was seen a few times. The rearrangement joins TRBV27 to TRBJ1-5; D gene ambiguous. Germline CDR1 reads MNHEY; CDR2 reads SMNVEV (reference sequence). CDR3 length: 16 amino acids. V was clipped by 4 bases and J by 3 bases, with 16 bases between them. CDR3 sequence (DNA): TGTGCCAGCAGTTCCGACGGACTAGCGTCCAATCAGCCCCAGCATTTT. Translated: CASSSDGLASNQPQHF.

This clonotype was found a few times. The rearrangement links TRBV6-5 to TRBJ2-7; TRBD1 aligns across 7 bases. The CDR3 length is 15 residues. Germline loops: CDR1 MNHEY, CDR2 SVGAGI. The ends lost 6 bases at V and 2 bases at J; junction bases unmatched: 10. The CDR3 here is CASSPNAQGAYEQYF. The DNA for the CDR3 is TGTGCCAGCAGCCCCAACGCCCAGGGGGCCTACGAGCAGTACTTC.

This clonotype was recorded only once. J is TRBJ1-1 and V is TRBV28; unclear D gene. Trimming left V 3 bases short and J 2 bases short, with 13 bases between. Germline-derived CDR1 and CDR2 are MDHEN and SYDVKM. The CDR3 has 15 residues. The CDR3 reads CASSFEGRGNTEAFF. The CDR3 DNA reads as TGTGCCAGCAGTTTTGAGGGTCGGGGTAACACTGAAGCTTTCTTT.

This clonotype occurred a few times. The V call is TRBV6-5, the J call TRBJ1-1; D gene unclear. The CDR3 has 13 amino acids. Germline assignment: CDR1 MNHEY and CDR2 SVGAGI. V was trimmed by 10 bases and J by 1 base, leaving 13 bases between them. The CDR3 protein is CATFLTANTEAFF. The CDR3, as DNA: TGTGCCACCTTCTTGACCGCGAACACTGAAGCTTTCTTT.

This clonotype has only a few counts. The chain uses TRBV28 and TRBJ1-5; D is unresolved. The CDR3 consists of 16 residues. Germline V gives CDR1 MDHEN, CDR2 SYDVKM. The V end was cut by 6 bases, the J end by 1 base, with 16 bases between. The CDR3 here is CASRRRYGESNQPQHF. CDR3 nucleotides: TGTGCCAGCAGAAGACGATATGGTGAGAGCAATCAGCCCCAGCATTTT.

The chain carries TRBV20-1 and TRBJ2-7; possibly TRBD2 for D (6 bases). Trimming removed 5 bases from V and 0 bases from J, with 8 bases in between. CDR3 length: 12 residues. Germline CDR1 reads DFQATT; CDR2 reads SNEGSKA (reference sequence). CDR3 loop: CSALGGSYEQYF. The CDR3 DNA reads as TGCAGTGCTTTGGGGGGCTCCTACGAGCAGTACTTC.

This clonotype was found a few times. V usage is TRBV7-8 and J usage is TRBJ1-1; TRBD1 matches at 8 bases. Germline lookup yields CDR1 SGHVS and CDR2 FQNEAQ. The CDR3 extends over 14 amino acids. J lost 4 bases, V lost 5 bases, and 6 bases had no gene match. The CDR3 reads CASSIQGAGTEAFF. The CDR3 DNA reads TGTGCCAGCAGCATCCAGGGGGCGGGCACTGAAGCTTTCTTT.

The V call is TRBV13, the J call TRBJ1-6; 8 bases line up with TRBD1. In germline, CDR1 is PRHDT, CDR2 FYEKMQ (reference sequence). This CDR3 is 14 amino acids long. With V trimmed by 3 bases and J by 10 bases, 5 bases remained unmatched. CDR3 DNA: TGTGCCAGCAGCTTTACAGGGGGAAGCTCACCCCTCCACTTT. The encoded protein is CASSFTGGSSPLHF.

This sequence joins TRBV7-9 and TRBJ2-1; D may correspond to TRBD1 or TRBD2 (5 bases each). V was trimmed by 0 bases and J by 6 bases, leaving 9 bases between them. This CDR3 contains 14 residues. Germline V gives CDR1 SEHNR, CDR2 FQNEAQ (reference sequence). The CDR3 region is CASSLAGPRNEQFF. The DNA for the CDR3 is TGTGCCAGCAGCTTAGCGGGACCGCGCAATGAGCAGTTCTTC.

This clonotype was detected a few times. This chain joins TRBV12-3 or TRBV12-4 and TRBJ2-7; D uncertain. This CDR3 comprises 13 residues. The V end was cut by 7 bases, the J end by 3 bases, with 13 bases between. CDR3 residues: CASTHVGDYEQYF. Here the CDR3 DNA reads TGTGCCAGCACCCATGTCGGAGACTACGAGCAGTACTTC.

The CDR3 sequence: CASSTTDGADEQYF. CDR3 in DNA: TGTGCCAGCAGCACCACGGACGGGGCTGACGAGCAGTACTTC. The chain couples TRBV9 to TRBJ2-7; perhaps D is TRBD1 or TRBD2 (5 bases each). The CDR3 is made up of 14 amino acids. From germline, CDR1 is SGDLS and CDR2 YYNGEE. V dropped 4 bases and J dropped 5 bases, with 16 bases sitting between them.

The CDR3 here is CASSPRRTGELFF. CDR3 coding DNA: TGTGCCAGCAGTCCCCGTAGGACCGGGGAGCTGTTTTTT. This chain connects TRBV12-3 or TRBV12-4 to TRBJ2-2; unclear D gene. CDR3 length: 13 amino acids. The ends were cut back, 5 bases at V and 5 bases at J, with 9 bases in the middle.

This clonotype was observed once. Its ends do not fully match the called genes, so a read error is possible. The chain uses TRBV2 and TRBJ2-3; 11 nucleotides match TRBD2. CDR3 length: 10 residues. Germline V CDR1 and CDR2: SNHLY, FYNNEI. Here the CDR3 reads CASSGTSGLF. The CDR3 region has the DNA TGTGCCAGCAGTGGGACTAGCGGGCTTTTT.

Only a few counts were recorded for this clonotype. This chain joins TRBV6-5 and TRBJ2-1; perhaps TRBD2 as D (5 bases). Germline V gene sequence: CDR1 MNHEY, CDR2 SVGAGI. The CDR3 has 15 residues. V was trimmed by 4 bases and J by 7 bases, leaving 17 bases between them. CDR3 loop: CASSSLAVVLNEQFF. The CDR3 nucleotides are TGTGCCAGCAGTTCCCTAGCTGTGGTTCTGAATGAGCAGTTCTTC.

This clonotype was counted only a few times. The chain is built from TRBV2 and TRBJ2-7; D may be TRBD1 (6 bases). This CDR3 has 14 residues. With 4 bases removed from V and 2 bases from J, the gap between germline ends came to 12 bases. Per germline, CDR1 SNHLY and CDR2 FYNNEI. The CDR3 DNA sequence: TGTGCCAGCAGTGGGCACAGGGATACCTACGAGCAGTACTTC. Translation gives CASSGHRDTYEQYF.

The chain joins TRBV7-8 to TRBJ2-7, with D possibly matching TRBD1 (5 bases). Germline V gives CDR1 SGHVS, CDR2 FQNEAQ. The V gene lost 4 bases and the J gene lost 3 bases, with 13 bases spanning the gap. This CDR3 has 14 amino acids. As DNA, the CDR3 is TGTGCCAGCAGCTACGACAGTGCAGACTACGAGCAGTACTTC. It yields the protein CASSYDSADYEQYF.

This clonotype was counted between two and nine times. The chain joins TRBV20-1 to TRBJ1-5; D might be TRBD1 (6 bases). CDR3 length: 14 amino acids. V lost 6 bases to trimming and J lost 9 bases, with 21 bases between them. From germline, CDR1 is DFQATT and CDR2 SNEGSKA (reference sequence). CDR3 DNA: TGCAGTGCCCGACGGGAGACAGGCTTTCGGCCCCAGCATTTT. This encodes CSARRETGFRPQHF.

This clonotype came up many times. The chain joins TRBV28 to TRBJ2-5; 7 bases agree with TRBD1. CDR3 length equals 15 residues. The ends lost 5 bases at V and 1 base at J; junction bases unmatched: 7. Per germline, CDR1 MDHEN and CDR2 SYDVKM. The CDR3 nucleotides are TGTGCCAGCAGTACCTCGGGACAGCCCCAAGAGACCCAGTACTTC. The encoded protein is CASSTSGQPQETQYF.

The chain couples TRBV6-1 to TRBJ2-1; TRBD1 might be the D (6 bases). V shed 9 bases and J shed 10 bases, with 13 bases lying between them. Germline CDR1 and CDR2: MNHNS and SASEGT. The CDR3 has 11 residues. CDR3 DNA: TGTGCCAGGAACAGGGAACAGGAGCAGTTCTTC. Its protein is CARNREQEQFF.

This clonotype appeared a few times. V usage is TRBV6-1 and J usage is TRBJ2-1; no clear D. CDR1 and CDR2 from the germline V gene are MNHNS and SASEGT. V lost 3 bases and J 9 bases, leaving 12 bases between the germline ends. The CDR3 consists of 13 residues. The CDR3 sequence: CASSDFSQIEQFF. Here the CDR3 DNA reads TGTGCCAGCAGTGACTTTTCTCAAATTGAGCAGTTCTTC.